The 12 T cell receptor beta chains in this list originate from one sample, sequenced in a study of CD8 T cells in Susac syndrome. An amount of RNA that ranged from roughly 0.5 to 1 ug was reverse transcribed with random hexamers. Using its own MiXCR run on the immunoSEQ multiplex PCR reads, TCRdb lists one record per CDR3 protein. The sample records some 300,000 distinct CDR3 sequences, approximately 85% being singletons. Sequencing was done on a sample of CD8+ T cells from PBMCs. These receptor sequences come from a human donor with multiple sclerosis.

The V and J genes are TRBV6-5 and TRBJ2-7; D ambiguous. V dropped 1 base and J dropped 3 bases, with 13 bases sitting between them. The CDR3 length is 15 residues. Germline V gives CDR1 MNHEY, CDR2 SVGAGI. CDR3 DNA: TGTGCCAGCAGTTACTTTCGATCAGCCTTCTACGAGCAGTACTTC. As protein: CASSYFRSAFYEQYF.

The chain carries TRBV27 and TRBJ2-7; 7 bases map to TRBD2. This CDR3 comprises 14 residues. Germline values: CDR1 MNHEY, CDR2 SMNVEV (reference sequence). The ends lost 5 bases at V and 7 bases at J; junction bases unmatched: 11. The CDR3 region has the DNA TGTGCCAGCAGTGGGGGGGACGTCGCAGGGGAGCAGTACTTC. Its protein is CASSGGDVAGEQYF.

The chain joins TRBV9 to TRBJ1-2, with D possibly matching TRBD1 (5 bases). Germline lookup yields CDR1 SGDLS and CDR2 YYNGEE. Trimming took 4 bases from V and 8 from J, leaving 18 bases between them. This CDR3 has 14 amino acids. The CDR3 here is CASSPRIGTSGYTF. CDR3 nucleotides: TGTGCCAGCAGCCCCCGAATAGGGACGAGCGGCTACACCTTC.

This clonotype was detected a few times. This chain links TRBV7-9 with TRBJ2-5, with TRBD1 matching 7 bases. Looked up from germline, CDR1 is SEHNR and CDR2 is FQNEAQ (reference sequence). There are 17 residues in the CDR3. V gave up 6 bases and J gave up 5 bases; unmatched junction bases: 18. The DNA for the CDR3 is TGTGCCAGCAGTTATCAAACAGGGGTAGCACCCGCCGAGACCCAGTACTTC. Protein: CASSYQTGVAPAETQYF.

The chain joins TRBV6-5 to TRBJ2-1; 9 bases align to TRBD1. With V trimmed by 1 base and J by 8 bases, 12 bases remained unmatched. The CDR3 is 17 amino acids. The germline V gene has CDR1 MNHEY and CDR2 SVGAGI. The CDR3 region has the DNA TGTGCCAGCAGTTACTTGACAACAGGGGGCTCTCGGGATGAGCAGTTCTTC. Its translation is CASSYLTTGGSRDEQFF.

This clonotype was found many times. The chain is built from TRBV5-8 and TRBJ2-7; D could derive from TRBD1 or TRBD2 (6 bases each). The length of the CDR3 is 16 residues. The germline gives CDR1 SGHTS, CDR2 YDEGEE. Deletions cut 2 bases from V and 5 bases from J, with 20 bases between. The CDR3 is CASSFILGGGEDEQYF. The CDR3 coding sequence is TGTGCCAGCAGCTTCATACTCGGAGGGGGAGAGGACGAGCAGTACTTC. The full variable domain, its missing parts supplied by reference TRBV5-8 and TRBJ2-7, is EAGVTQSPTHLIKTRGQQATLRCSPISGHTSVYWYQQALGLGLQFLLWYDEGEERNRGNFPPRFSGRQFPNYSSELNVNALELEDSALYLCASSFILGGGEDEQYFGPGTRLTVT.

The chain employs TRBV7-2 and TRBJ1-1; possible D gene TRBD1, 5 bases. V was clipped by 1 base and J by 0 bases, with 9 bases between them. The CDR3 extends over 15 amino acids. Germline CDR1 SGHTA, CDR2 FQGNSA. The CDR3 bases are TGTGCCAGCAGCTTAGGTTCAGGGTTGAACACTGAAGCTTTCTTT. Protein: CASSLGSGLNTEAFF.

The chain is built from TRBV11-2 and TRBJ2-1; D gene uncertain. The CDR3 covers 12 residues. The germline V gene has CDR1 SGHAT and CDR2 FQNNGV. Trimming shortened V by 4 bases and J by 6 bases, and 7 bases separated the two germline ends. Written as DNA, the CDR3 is TGTGCCAGCAGCTCCCTTTCCAATGAGCAGTTCTTC. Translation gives CASSSLSNEQFF.

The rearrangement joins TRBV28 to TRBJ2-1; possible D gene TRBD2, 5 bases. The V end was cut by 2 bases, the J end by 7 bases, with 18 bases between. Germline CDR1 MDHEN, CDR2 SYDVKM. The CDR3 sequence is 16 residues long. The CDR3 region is CASSLPPRRVENEQFF. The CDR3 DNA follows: TGTGCCAGCAGTTTACCTCCCCGGCGGGTAGAGAATGAGCAGTTCTTC.

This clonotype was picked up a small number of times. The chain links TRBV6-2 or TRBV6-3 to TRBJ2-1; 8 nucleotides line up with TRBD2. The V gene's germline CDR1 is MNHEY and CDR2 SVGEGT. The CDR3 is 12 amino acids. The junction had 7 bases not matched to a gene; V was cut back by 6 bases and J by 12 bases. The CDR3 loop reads CASSPGLVVQFF. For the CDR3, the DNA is TGTGCCAGCAGCCCGGGACTAGTTGTGCAGTTCTTC.

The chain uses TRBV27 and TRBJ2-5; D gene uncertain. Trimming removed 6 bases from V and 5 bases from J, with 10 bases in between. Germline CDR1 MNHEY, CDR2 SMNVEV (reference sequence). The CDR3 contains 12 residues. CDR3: CASRGIWETQYF. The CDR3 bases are TGTGCCAGCAGGGGGATTTGGGAGACCCAGTACTTC.

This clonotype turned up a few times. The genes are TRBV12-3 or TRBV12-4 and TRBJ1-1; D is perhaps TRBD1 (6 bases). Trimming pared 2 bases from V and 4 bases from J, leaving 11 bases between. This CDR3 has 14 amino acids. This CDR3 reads CASSLPLGATEAFF. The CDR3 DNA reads TGTGCCAGCAGTTTACCCCTGGGGGCCACTGAAGCTTTCTTT.